This T cell receptor beta chain was sequenced in a study of neurological immune-mediated disorders. With 10-nucleotide random UMIs included, cDNA was synthesized by 5'RACE. A single record per CDR3 protein comes from TCRdb applying MiXCR to the 5' RACE reads. The sample gives approximately 82,000 distinct CDR3 sequences, just over 2.5% of which show up once; more than 0.95% is in the top ten. A total of 2 million PBMCs stored at -80 degrees C provided the unsorted libraries. The length of the CDR3 is 15 residues. Trimming shortened V by 1 base and J by 4 bases, and 13 bases separated the two germline ends. Germline V gene sequence: CDR1 SGHAT, CDR2 FQNNGV. The sample holds many counts of this clonotype.

The V and J genes are TRBV11-2 and TRBJ2-5; no clear D. The sample taken for sequencing was PBMCs. This TCR derives from a woman aged 30 to 39 with multiple sclerosis. The CDR3 bases are TGTGCCAGCAGCTTAGTTCGACCCAACGCAGAGACCCAGTACTTC. The encoded protein is CASSLVRPNAETQYF. Full variable domain (missing parts from reference TRBV11-2 and TRBJ2-5): EAGVAQSPRYKIIEKRQSVAFWCNPISGHATLYWYQQILGQGPKLLIQFQNNGVVDDSQLPKDRFSAERLKGVDSTLKIQPAKLEDSAVYLCASSLVRPNAETQYFGPGTRLLVL.